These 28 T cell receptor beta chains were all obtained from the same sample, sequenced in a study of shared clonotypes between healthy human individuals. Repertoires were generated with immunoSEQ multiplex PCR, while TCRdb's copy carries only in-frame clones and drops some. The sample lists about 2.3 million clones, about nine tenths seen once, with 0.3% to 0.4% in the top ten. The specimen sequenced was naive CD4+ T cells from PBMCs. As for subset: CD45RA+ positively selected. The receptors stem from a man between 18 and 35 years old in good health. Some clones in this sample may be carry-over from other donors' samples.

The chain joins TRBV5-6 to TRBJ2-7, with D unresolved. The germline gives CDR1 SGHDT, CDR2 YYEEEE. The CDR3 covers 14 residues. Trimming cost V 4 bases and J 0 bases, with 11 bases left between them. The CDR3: CASSRDTSSYEQYF. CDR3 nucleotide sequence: TGTGCCAGCAGCCGTGACACTTCCTCCTACGAGCAGTACTTC.

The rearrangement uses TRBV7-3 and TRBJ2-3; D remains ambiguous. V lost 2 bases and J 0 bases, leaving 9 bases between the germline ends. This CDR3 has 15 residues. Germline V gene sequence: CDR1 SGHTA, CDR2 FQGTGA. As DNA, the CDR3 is TGTGCCAGCAGCTTAGAGTCTAGAAGCACAGATACGCAGTATTTT. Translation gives CASSLESRSTDTQYF.

This CDR3 reads CASSHSGSGSYNEQFF. The DNA of the CDR3 is TGTGCCAGCAGTCACAGCGGGAGCGGATCCTACAATGAGCAGTTCTTC. The J gene is TRBJ2-1, the V gene TRBV7-2; 8 nucleotides align to TRBD2. The ends lost 6 bases at V and 1 base at J; junction bases unmatched: 8. Germline V gene data show CDR1 as SGHTA and CDR2 as FQGNSA. The CDR3 covers 16 residues.

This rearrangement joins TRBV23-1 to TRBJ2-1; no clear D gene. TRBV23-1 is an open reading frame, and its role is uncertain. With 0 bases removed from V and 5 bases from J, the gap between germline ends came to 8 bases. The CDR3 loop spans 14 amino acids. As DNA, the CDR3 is TGCGCCAGCAGTCAATCGTCCCGGAACAATGAGCAGTTCTTC. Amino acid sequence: CASSQSSRNNEQFF.

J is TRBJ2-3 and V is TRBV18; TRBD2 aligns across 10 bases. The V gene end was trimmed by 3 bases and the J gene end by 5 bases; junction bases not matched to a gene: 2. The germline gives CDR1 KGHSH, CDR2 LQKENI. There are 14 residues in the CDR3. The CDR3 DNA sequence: TGTGCCAGCTCACCCCTAGCGGGAGTAGATACGCAGTATTTT. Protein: CASSPLAGVDTQYF.

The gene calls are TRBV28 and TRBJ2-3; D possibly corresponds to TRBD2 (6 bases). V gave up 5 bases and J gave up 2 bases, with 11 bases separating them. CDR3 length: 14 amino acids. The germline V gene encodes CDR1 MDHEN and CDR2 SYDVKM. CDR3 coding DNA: TGTGCCAGCAGTCTCAAGCGGGTCACAGATACGCAGTATTTT. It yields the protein CASSLKRVTDTQYF.

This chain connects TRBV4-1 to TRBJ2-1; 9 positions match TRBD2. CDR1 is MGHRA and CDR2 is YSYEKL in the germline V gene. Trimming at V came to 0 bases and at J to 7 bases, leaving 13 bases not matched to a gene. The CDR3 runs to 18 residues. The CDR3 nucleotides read TGCGCCAGCAGCCAAGAGCGCTCGGCGGGAGGGTATAGGAATGAGCAGTTCTTC. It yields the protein CASSQERSAGGYRNEQFF.

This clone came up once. CDR3 residues: CASSYSTGRDTQYF. The CDR3 nucleotides read TGTGCCAGCAGTTACTCGACGGGGCGGGATACGCAGTATTTT. The V call is TRBV6-5, the J call TRBJ2-3; D possibly matches TRBD1 or TRBD2 (5 bases each). The CDR3 contains 14 residues. The germline CDR1 and CDR2 sequences are MNHEY and SVGAGI. With 0 bases removed from V and 6 bases from J, the gap between germline ends came to 10 bases.

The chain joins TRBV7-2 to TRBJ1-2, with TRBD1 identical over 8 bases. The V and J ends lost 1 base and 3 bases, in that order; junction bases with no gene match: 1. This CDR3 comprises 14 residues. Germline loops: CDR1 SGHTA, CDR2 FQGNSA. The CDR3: CASSLVDRDYGYTF. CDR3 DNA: TGTGCCAGCAGCTTAGTGGACAGGGACTATGGCTACACCTTC.

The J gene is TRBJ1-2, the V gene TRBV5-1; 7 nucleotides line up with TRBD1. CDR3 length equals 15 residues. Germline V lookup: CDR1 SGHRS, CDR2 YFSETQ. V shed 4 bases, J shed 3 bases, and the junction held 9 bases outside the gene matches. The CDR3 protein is CASSVGQFVDYGYTF. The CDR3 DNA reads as TGCGCCAGCAGCGTGGGACAGTTTGTGGACTATGGCTACACCTTC.

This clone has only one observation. The CDR3 DNA reads as TGCGCCAGCAGCTTGGGAAGTAGCGGGAATGGGGATACGCAGTATTTT. Protein sequence: CASSLGSSGNGDTQYF. J is TRBJ2-3 and V is TRBV5-1; TRBD2 aligns across 8 bases. The V gene's germline CDR1 is SGHRS and CDR2 YFSETQ. CDR3 size: 16 residues. J lost 6 bases, V lost 0 bases, and 9 bases had no gene match.

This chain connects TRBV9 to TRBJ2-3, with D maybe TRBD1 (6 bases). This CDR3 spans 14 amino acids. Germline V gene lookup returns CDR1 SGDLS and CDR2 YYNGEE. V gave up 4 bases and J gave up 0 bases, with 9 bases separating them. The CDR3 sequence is CASSPQGSTDTQYF. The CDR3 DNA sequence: TGTGCCAGCAGCCCACAGGGTAGCACAGATACGCAGTATTTT.

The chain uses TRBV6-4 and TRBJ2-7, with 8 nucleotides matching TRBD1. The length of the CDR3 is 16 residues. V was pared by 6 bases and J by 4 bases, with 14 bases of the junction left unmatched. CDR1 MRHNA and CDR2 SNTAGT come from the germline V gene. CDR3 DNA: TGTGCCAGCAGCCCCGTAGTACGGACAGGGTTTTACGAGCAGTACTTC. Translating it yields CASSPVVRTGFYEQYF.

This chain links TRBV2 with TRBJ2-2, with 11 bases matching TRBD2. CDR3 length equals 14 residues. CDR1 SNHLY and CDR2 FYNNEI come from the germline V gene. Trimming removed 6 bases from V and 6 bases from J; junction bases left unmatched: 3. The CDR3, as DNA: TGTGCCAGCAGAACTAGCGGGAGTTCCGGGGAGCTGTTTTTT. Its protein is CASRTSGSSGELFF.

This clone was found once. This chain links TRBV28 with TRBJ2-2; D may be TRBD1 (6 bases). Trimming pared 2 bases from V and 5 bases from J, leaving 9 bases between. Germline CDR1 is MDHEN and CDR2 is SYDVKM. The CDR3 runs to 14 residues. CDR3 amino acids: CASSLPQGTGELFF. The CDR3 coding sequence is TGTGCCAGCAGTTTACCCCAGGGGACCGGGGAGCTGTTTTTT.

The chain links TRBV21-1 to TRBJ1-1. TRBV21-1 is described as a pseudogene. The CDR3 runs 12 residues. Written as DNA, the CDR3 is TGTGCCAGCAGCACCCGAGGGGTCAGCGCTTTCTTT. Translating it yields CASSTRGVSAFF.

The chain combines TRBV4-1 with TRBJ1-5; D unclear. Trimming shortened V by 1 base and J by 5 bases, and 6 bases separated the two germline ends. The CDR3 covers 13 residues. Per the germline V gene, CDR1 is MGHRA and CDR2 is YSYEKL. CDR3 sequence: CASSQVLDQPQHF. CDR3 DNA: TGCGCCAGCAGCCAAGTACTGGATCAGCCCCAGCATTTT.

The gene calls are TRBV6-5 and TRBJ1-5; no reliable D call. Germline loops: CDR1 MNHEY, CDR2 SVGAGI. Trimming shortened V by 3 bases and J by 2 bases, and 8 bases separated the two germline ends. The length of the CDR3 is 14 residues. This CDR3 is CASSYDFGNQPQHF. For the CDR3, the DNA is TGTGCCAGCAGTTATGATTTCGGCAATCAGCCCCAGCATTTT.

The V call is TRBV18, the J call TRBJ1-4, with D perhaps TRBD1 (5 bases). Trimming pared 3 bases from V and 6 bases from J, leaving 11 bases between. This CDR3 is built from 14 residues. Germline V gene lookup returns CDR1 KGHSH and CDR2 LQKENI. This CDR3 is CASSPRTSDEKLFF. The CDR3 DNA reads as TGTGCCAGCTCACCCAGGACAAGCGATGAAAAACTGTTTTTT.

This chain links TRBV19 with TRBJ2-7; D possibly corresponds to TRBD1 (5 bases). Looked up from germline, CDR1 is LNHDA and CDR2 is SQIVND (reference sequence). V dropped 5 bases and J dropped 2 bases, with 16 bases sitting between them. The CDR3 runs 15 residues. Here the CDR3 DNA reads TGTGCCAGTAGTCCCCAGAGACAGACAGCCTACGAGCAGTACTTC. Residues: CASSPQRQTAYEQYF.

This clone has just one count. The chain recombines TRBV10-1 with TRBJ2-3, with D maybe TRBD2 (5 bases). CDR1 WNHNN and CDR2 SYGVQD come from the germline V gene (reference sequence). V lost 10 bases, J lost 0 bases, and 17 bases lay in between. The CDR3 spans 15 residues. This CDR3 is CATQFLGVSTDTQYF. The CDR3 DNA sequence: TGCGCCACCCAATTTCTCGGGGTTAGCACAGATACGCAGTATTTT.

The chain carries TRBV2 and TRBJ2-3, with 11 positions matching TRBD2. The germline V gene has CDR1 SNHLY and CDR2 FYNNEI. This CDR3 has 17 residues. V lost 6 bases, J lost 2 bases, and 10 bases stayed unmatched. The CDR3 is CASSRSGTSGSTDTQYF. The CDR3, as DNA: TGTGCCAGCAGCCGCTCCGGGACTAGCGGTTCCACAGATACGCAGTATTTT. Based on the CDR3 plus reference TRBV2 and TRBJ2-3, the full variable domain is EPEVTQTPSHQVTQMGQEVILRCVPISNHLYFYWYRQILGQKVEFLVSFYNNEISEKSEIFDDQFSVERPDGSNFTLKIRSTKLEDSAMYFCASSRSGTSGSTDTQYFGPGTRLTVL.

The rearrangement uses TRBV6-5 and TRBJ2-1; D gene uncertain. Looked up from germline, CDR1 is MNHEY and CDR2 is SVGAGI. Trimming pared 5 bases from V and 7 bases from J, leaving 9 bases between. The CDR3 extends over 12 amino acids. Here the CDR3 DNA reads TGTGCCAGCAGTAGGCGAACGAATGAGCAGTTCTTC. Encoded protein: CASSRRTNEQFF.

The CDR3 DNA follows: TGTGCCAGCAGTGAAGTTACTAGTGGGTTAGAGCAGTACTTC. Amino acid sequence: CASSEVTSGLEQYF. The V gene is TRBV6-1, the J gene TRBJ2-7, with D perhaps TRBD2 (5 bases). Germline values: CDR1 MNHNS, CDR2 SASEGT. The CDR3 is made up of 14 amino acids. V was trimmed by 1 base and J by 7 bases, leaving 14 bases between them.

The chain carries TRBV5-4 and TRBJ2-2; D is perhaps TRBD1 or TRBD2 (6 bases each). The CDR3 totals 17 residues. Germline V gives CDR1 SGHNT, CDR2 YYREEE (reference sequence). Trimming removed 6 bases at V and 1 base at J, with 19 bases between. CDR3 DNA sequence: TGTGCCAGCACACACCCGGGGGCCCTATTGAACACCGGGGAGCTGTTTTTT. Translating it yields CASTHPGALLNTGELFF.

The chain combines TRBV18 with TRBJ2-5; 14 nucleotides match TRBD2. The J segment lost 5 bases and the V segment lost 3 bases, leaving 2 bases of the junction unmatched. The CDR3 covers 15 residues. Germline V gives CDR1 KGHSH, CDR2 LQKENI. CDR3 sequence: CASSPGTSGSETQYF. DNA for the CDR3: TGTGCCAGCTCACCCGGGACTAGCGGGAGTGAGACCCAGTACTTC.

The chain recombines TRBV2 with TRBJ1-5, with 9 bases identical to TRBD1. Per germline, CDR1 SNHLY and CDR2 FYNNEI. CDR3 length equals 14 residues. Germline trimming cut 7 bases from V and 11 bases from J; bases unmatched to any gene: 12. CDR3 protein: CASNTGGPLGAQHF. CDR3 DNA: TGTGCCAGCAACACAGGGGGCCCGCTCGGGGCCCAGCATTTT.

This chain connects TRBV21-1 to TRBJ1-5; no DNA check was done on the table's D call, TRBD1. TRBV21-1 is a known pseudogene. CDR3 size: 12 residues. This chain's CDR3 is CAGTGRAQPQHF. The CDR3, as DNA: TGTGCCGGTACAGGTCGGGCTCAGCCCCAGCATTTT.